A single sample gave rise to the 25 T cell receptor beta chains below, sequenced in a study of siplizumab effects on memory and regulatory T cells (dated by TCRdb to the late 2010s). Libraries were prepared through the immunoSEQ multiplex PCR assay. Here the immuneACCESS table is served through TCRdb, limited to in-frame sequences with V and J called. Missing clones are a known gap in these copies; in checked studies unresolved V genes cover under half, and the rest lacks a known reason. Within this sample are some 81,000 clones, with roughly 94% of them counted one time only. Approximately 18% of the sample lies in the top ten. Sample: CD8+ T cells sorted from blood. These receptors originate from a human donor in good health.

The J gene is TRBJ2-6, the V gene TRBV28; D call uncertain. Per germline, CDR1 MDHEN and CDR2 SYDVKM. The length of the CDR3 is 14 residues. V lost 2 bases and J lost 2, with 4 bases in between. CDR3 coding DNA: TGTGCCAGCAGTTTAAGGGCTGGGGCCAACGTCCTGACTTTC. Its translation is CASSLRAGANVLTF.

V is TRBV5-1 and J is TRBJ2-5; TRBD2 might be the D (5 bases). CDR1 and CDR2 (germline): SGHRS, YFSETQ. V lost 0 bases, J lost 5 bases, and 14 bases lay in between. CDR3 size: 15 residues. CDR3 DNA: TGCGCCAGCAGCTTGGTGGCGGGCAGCCGGGAGACCCAGTACTTC. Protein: CASSLVAGSRETQYF.

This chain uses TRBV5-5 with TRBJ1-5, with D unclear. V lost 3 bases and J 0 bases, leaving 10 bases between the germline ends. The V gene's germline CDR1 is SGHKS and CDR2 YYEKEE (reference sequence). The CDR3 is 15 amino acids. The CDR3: CASSYDLYSNQPQHF. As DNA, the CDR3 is TGTGCCAGCAGCTACGACCTATATAGCAATCAGCCCCAGCATTTT.

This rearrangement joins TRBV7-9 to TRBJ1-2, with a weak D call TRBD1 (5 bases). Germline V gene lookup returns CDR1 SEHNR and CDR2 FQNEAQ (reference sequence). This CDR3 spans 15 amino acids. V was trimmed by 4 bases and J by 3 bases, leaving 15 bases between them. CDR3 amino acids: CASSSQEPPHYGYTF. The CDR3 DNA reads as TGTGCCAGCAGCTCACAGGAGCCGCCCCACTATGGCTACACCTTC.

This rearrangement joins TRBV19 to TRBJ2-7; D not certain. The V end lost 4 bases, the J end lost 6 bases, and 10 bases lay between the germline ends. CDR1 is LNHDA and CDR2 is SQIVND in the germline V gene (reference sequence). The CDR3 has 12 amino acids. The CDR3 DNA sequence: TGTGCCAGTAGTACCTCCGGGTCCGAGCAGTACTTC. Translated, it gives CASSTSGSEQYF.

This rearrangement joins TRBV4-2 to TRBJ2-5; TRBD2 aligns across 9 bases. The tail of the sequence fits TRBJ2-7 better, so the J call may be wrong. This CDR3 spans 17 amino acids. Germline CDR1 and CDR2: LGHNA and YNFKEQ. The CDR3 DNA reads TGTGCCAGCAGCCAAGATCAAAGCGGCGGGAGGGCCTTCGAGCAGTACTTC. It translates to CASSQDQSGGRAFEQYF.

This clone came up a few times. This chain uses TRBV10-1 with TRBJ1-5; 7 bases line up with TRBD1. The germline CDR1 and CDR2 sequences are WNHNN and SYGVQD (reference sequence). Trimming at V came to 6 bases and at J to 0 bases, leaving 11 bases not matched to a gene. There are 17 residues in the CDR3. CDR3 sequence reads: CASRPPGQTDSNQPQHF. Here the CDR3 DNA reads TGCGCCAGCAGGCCTCCGGGACAGACAGATAGCAATCAGCCCCAGCATTTT.

The CDR3 region is CASSVDPREELVGEQYF. DNA of the CDR3: TGTGCCAGCAGCGTAGATCCCCGTGAGGAGCTTGTCGGCGAGCAGTACTTC. The rearrangement joins TRBV9 to TRBJ2-7; D ambiguous. V lost 0 bases and J 6 bases, leaving 22 bases between the germline ends. The V gene's germline CDR1 is SGDLS and CDR2 YYNGEE. The length of the CDR3 is 17 residues.

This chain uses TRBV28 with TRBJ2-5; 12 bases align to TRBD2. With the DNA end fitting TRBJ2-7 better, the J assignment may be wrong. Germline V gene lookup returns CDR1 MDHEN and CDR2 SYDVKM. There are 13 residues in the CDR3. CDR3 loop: CASELAGGDEQYF. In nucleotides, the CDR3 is TGTGCCAGCGAACTAGCGGGAGGAGACGAGCAGTACTTC.

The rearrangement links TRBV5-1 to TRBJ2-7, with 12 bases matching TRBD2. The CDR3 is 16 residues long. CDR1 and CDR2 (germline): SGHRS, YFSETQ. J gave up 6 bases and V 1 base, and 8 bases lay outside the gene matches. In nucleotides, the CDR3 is TGCGCCAGCAGCTTGAGACTAGCGGGAGTCGGAACCGAGCAGTACTTC. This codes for CASSLRLAGVGTEQYF. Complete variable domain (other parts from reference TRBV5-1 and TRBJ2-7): KAGVTQTPRYLIKTRGQQVTLSCSPISGHRSVSWYQQTPGQGLQFLFEYFSETQRNKGNFPGRFSGRQFSNSRSEMNVSTLELGDSALYLCASSLRLAGVGTEQYFGPGTRLTVT.

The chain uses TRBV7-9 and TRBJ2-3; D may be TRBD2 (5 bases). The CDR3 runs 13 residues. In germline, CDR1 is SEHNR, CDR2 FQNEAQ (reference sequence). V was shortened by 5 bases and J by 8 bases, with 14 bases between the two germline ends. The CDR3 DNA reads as TGTGCCAGCAGCCCCCCCGGACTTGGTACGCAGTATTTT. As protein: CASSPPGLGTQYF.

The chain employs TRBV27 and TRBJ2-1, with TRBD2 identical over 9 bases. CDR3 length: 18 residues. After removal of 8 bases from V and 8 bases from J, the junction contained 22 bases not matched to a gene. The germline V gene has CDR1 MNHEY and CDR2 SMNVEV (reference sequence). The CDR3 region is CASGIRVREGLGGYEQFF. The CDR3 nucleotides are TGTGCCAGCGGAATCAGGGTGCGGGAGGGCCTCGGCGGCTATGAGCAGTTCTTC.

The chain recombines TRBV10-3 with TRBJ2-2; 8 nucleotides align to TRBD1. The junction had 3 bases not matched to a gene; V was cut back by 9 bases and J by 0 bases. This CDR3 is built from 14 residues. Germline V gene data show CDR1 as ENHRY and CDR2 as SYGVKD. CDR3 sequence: CAMGTGTNTGELFF. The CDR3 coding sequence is TGTGCCATGGGGACAGGTACGAACACCGGGGAGCTGTTTTTT.

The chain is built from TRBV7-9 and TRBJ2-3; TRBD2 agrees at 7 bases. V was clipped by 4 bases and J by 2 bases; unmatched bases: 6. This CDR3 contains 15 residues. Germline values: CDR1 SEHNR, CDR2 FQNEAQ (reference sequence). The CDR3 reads CASSYLAVDTDTQYF. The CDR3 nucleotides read TGTGCCAGCAGCTATCTAGCGGTGGACACAGATACGCAGTATTTT.

The CDR3 nucleotides are TGTGCCAGCAGCTTAGAGATGTCTAGTCGGGGGCAGTACTTC. Translation: CASSLEMSSRGQYF. This rearrangement joins TRBV13 to TRBJ2-7, with TRBD2 as a possible D gene (5 bases). The length of the CDR3 is 14 residues. Trimming cost V 1 base and J 9 bases, with 16 bases left between them. Germline CDR1 and CDR2: PRHDT and FYEKMQ (reference sequence).

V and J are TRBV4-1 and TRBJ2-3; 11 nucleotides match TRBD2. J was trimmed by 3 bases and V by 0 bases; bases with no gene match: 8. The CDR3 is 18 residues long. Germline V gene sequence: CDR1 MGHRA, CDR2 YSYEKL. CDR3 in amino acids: CASSQDYLAGGSTDTQYF. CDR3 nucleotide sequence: TGCGCCAGCAGCCAAGATTACCTAGCGGGAGGATCGACAGATACGCAGTATTTT.

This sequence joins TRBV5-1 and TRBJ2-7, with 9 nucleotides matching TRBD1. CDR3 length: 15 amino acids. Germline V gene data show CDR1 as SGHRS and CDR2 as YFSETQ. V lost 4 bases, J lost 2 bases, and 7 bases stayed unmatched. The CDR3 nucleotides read TGCGCCAGCAGCGAAGTACAGGGGGCGACCTACGAGCAGTACTTC. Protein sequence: CASSEVQGATYEQYF.

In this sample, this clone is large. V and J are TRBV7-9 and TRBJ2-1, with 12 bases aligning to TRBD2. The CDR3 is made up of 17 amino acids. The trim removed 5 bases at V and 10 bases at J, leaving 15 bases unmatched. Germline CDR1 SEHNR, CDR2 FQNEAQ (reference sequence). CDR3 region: CASSITSRLAGVGEQFF. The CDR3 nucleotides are TGTGCCAGCAGCATAACCTCACGACTAGCGGGAGTAGGCGAGCAGTTCTTC.

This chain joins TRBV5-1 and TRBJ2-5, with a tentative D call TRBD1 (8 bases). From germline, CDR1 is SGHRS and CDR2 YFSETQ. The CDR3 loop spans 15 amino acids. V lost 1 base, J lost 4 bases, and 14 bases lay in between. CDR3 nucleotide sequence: TGCGCCAGCAGCTTGTTGACAGGGGAGGGAGAGACCCAGTACTTC. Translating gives CASSLLTGEGETQYF.

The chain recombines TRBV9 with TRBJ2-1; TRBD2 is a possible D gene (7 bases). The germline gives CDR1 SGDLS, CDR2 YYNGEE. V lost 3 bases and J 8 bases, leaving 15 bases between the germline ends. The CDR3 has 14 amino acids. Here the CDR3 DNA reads TGTGCCAGCAGCGGGGGGCGGGAGTATTATGAGCAGTTCTTC. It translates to CASSGGREYYEQFF.

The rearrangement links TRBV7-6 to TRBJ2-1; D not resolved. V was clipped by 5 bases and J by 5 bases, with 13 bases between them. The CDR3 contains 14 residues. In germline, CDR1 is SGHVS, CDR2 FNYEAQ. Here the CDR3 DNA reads TGTGCCAGCAGCCCTGACACCGTCGACAATGAGCAGTTCTTC. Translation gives CASSPDTVDNEQFF.

CDR3 in amino acids: CASSYGDPTYEQYF. The CDR3 DNA follows: TGTGCCAGCAGTTACGGTGACCCGACCTACGAGCAGTACTTC. The chain combines TRBV6-5 with TRBJ2-7; the D is unclear. Trimming stripped 2 bases from V and 2 bases from J, with 10 bases between. The CDR3 is 14 amino acids. Germline CDR1 is MNHEY and CDR2 is SVGAGI.

This chain's CDR3 is CASSEYEQYF. CDR3 nucleotide sequence: TGTGCCAGCAGTGAATACGAGCAGTACTTC. The genes are TRBV2 and TRBJ2-7; D remains ambiguous. This CDR3 contains 10 residues. V lost 2 bases and J lost 4, with 0 bases in between. Germline CDR1 is SNHLY and CDR2 is FYNNEI.

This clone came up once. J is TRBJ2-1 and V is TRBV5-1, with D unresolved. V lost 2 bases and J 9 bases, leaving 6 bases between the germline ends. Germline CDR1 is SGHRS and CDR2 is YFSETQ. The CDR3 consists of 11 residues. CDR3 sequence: CASSFNTEQFF. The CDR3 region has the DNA TGCGCCAGCAGCTTCAACACTGAGCAGTTCTTC. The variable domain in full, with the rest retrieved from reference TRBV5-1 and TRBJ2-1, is KAGVTQTPRYLIKTRGQQVTLSCSPISGHRSVSWYQQTPGQGLQFLFEYFSETQRNKGNFPGRFSGRQFSNSRSEMNVSTLELGDSALYLCASSFNTEQFFGPGTRLTVL.

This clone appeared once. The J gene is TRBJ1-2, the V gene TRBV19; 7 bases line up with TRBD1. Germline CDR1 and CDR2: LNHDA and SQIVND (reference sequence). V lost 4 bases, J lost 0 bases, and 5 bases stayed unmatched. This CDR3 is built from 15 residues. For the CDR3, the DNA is TGTGCCAGTAGTACTGAAACAGGGGCTAACTATGGCTACACCTTC. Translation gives CASSTETGANYGYTF.